The rows below give T cell receptor beta chains drawn from one sample of a study of cytomegalovirus exposure and HLA in healthy donors. Sequencing used immunoSEQ multiplex PCR; TCRdb keeps in-frame clones, though not all of them. The sample contains 100,000 to 150,000 clones, around three quarters of which appear only once. Sequences were obtained from PBMCs. Every receptor here comes from a man between 18 and 35 years old in good health and CMV-seronegative. The CDR3 runs from the conserved cysteine through the conserved F or W. Fields, in order: J gene, V gene, D gene, clone size, CDR3 DNA, CDR3 protein. D genes are given only for firm matches. Clone size is stated in some rows and not others, as once, few, many or a class when expanded.

j_call: TRBJ2-1; v_call: TRBV7-6; d_call: .; clone_size: .; cdr3_nt: TGTGCCAGCAGCTTATACGAGCGTTCCTACAATGAGCAGTTCTTC; cdr3_aa: CASSLYERSYNEQFF
j_call: TRBJ1-1; v_call: TRBV18; d_call: .; clone_size: .; cdr3_nt: TGTGCCAGCTCACCACGACTCGACGGGAACACTGAAGCTTTCTTT; cdr3_aa: CASSPRLDGNTEAFF
j_call: TRBJ1-5; v_call: TRBV29-1; d_call: .; clone_size: .; cdr3_nt: TGCAGCGTTGGGTTCGGGAGTCGCAATCAGCCCCAGCATTTT; cdr3_aa: CSVGFGSRNQPQHF
j_call: TRBJ1-2; v_call: TRBV29-1; d_call: .; clone_size: .; cdr3_nt: TGCAGCGCCCCGTTGGCCTATGGCTACACCTTC; cdr3_aa: CSAPLAYGYTF
j_call: TRBJ2-2; v_call: TRBV30; d_call: TRBD2; clone_size: .; cdr3_nt: TGTGCCAGCGGGGCTAGCGGGAGGGCGGTGACCGGGGAGCTGTTTTTT; cdr3_aa: CASGASGRAVTGELFF
j_call: TRBJ2-1; v_call: TRBV19; d_call: .; clone_size: .; cdr3_nt: TGTGCCAGTAGTATGGGCTGGACTTATGAGCAGTTCTTC; cdr3_aa: CASSMGWTYEQFF
j_call: TRBJ1-1; v_call: TRBV6-5; d_call: .; clone_size: .; cdr3_nt: TGTGCCAGCGAGAGCCGAGGAGCTTTCTTT; cdr3_aa: CASESRGAFF
j_call: TRBJ1-1; v_call: TRBV6-4; d_call: TRBD1; clone_size: .; cdr3_nt: TGTGCCAGCAGGGGACACTCAGGGGGTGAAGCTTTCTTT; cdr3_aa: CASRGHSGGEAFF
j_call: TRBJ1-3; v_call: TRBV28; d_call: .; clone_size: .; cdr3_nt: TGTGCCAGCAGAAGTCAGGCTAGAAACACCATATATTTT; cdr3_aa: CASRSQARNTIYF
j_call: TRBJ1-6; v_call: TRBV10-3; d_call: .; clone_size: .; cdr3_nt: TGTGCCATCAGTCGGGGTCAGGATTCACCCCTCCACTTT; cdr3_aa: CAISRGQDSPLHF
j_call: TRBJ1-5; v_call: TRBV15; d_call: .; clone_size: .; cdr3_nt: TGTGCCACCTCCTTGAGGGGCAATCAGCCCCAGCATTTT; cdr3_aa: CATSLRGNQPQHF
j_call: TRBJ2-3; v_call: TRBV19; d_call: TRBD2; clone_size: .; cdr3_nt: TGTGCCAGTAGTATGGCGACTAGCGGGAGTGTTACGCAGTATTTT; cdr3_aa: CASSMATSGSVTQYF
j_call: TRBJ2-3; v_call: TRBV27; d_call: .; clone_size: .; cdr3_nt: TGTGCCAGCAGTTTCCCAGGGAGCACAGATACGCAGTATTTT; cdr3_aa: CASSFPGSTDTQYF
j_call: TRBJ2-5; v_call: TRBV27; d_call: .; clone_size: .; cdr3_nt: TGTGCCAGCAGTTCGCAGACTCAAGAGACCCAGTACTTC; cdr3_aa: CASSSQTQETQYF
j_call: TRBJ1-1; v_call: TRBV11-2; d_call: .; clone_size: .; cdr3_nt: TGTGCCAGCAGCCCGGGAACTGAAGCTTTCTTT; cdr3_aa: CASSPGTEAFF
j_call: TRBJ2-1; v_call: TRBV11-2; d_call: TRBD2; clone_size: .; cdr3_nt: TGTGCCAGCAGCTTAGTGTTCGGGACTAGCGGGAGGAATGAGCAGTTCTTC; cdr3_aa: CASSLVFGTSGRNEQFF
j_call: TRBJ2-2; v_call: TRBV7-9; d_call: .; clone_size: .; cdr3_nt: TGTGCCAGCAGCTACGACAGTACCGGGGAGCTGTTTTTT; cdr3_aa: CASSYDSTGELFF
j_call: TRBJ1-3; v_call: TRBV6-5; d_call: .; clone_size: .; cdr3_nt: TGTGCCAGCAGTTTTACGGACAGTGGAAACACCATATATTTT; cdr3_aa: CASSFTDSGNTIYF
j_call: TRBJ1-4; v_call: TRBV27; d_call: .; clone_size: .; cdr3_nt: TGTGCCAGCAGTTTAGGCGGGGCAGGGAATGAAAAACTGTTTTTT; cdr3_aa: CASSLGGAGNEKLFF
j_call: TRBJ2-1; v_call: TRBV7-7; d_call: TRBD2; clone_size: .; cdr3_nt: TGTGCTAGCAGCTTAGTCACTAGCGGTTACAGTGAGCAGTTCTTC; cdr3_aa: CASSLVTSGYSEQFF
j_call: TRBJ1-5; v_call: TRBV7-2; d_call: .; clone_size: few; cdr3_nt: TGTGCCAGCAGCCCCGGGGGGTATAGCAATCAGCCCCAGCATTTT; cdr3_aa: CASSPGGYSNQPQHF
j_call: TRBJ2-4; v_call: TRBV4-3; d_call: .; clone_size: .; cdr3_nt: TGCGCCAGCAGCCAGGAACGGGGTGCCAAAAACATTCAGTACTTC; cdr3_aa: CASSQERGAKNIQYF
j_call: TRBJ2-2; v_call: TRBV5-1; d_call: TRBD1; clone_size: .; cdr3_nt: TGCGCCAGCAGCTTGACAGGGGCGAACACCGGGGAGCTGTTTTTT; cdr3_aa: CASSLTGANTGELFF
j_call: TRBJ2-1; v_call: TRBV7-9; d_call: .; clone_size: .; cdr3_nt: TGTGCCAGCAGCCCCGGCGTAACTAGTCCCCACAATGAGCAGTTCTTC; cdr3_aa: CASSPGVTSPHNEQFF
j_call: TRBJ2-7; v_call: TRBV7-2; d_call: TRBD1; clone_size: .; cdr3_nt: TGTGCCAGCAGCCAGGACAGGGGGGTAAACGAGCAGTACTTC; cdr3_aa: CASSQDRGVNEQYF